Listed below are T cell receptor beta chains from one sample, sequenced in a study of identical twins. Via MiXCR, TCRdb re-called the 5' RACE reads, giving one row per CDR3 protein. The sample shows some 790,000 distinct CDR3 sequences, 18% of them seen only once. The sample was also linked to a second study, of T cells expressing NK-cell markers.

The sample was PBMCs. These TCRs come from a woman aged 18 to 35 in good health. The CDR3 runs from the conserved cysteine through the conserved F or W. Each record gives: V gene, J gene, clone size, D gene, CDR3 DNA, CDR3 protein. The D gene is left open where the match is weak. Rows may omit the clone size; those that give it use once, few, many or a size class.

>TRBV6-5|TRBJ1-1|few|NA
TGTGCCAGCAGTTTTGGACAACCGGGCACTGAAGCTTTCTTT
CASSFGQPGTEAFF
>TRBV20-1|TRBJ2-7|NA|TRBD2
TGCAGTGCAAGTCAGACCGGGACTAGGCACTACGAGCAGTACTTC
CSASQTGTRHYEQYF
>TRBV29-1|TRBJ2-3|NA|NA
TGCAGCATCGTACGGGAGACAGATACGCAGTATTTT
CSIVRETDTQYF
>TRBV20-1|TRBJ1-5|few|TRBD1
TGCAGTGCTAGAGATCTACAACAGGGGGTAAATCAGCCCCAGCATTTT
CSARDLQQGVNQPQHF
>TRBV3-1|TRBJ2-5|NA|NA
TGTGCCAGCAGCCAATACGGGGAGACCCAGTACTTC
CASSQYGETQYF
>TRBV9|TRBJ2-7|NA|TRBD1
TGTGCCAGCAGCGTAGGCGGACAGGGCTACGAGCAGTACTTC
CASSVGGQGYEQYF
>TRBV7-9|TRBJ2-7|NA|TRBD1
TGTGCCAGCAGCTTTTGGACAGGGGGGCACGAGCAGTACTTC
CASSFWTGGHEQYF
>TRBV24-1|TRBJ2-5|few|NA
TGTGCCACCAGTGATGGGGGGAGGGGGCCGGAGACCCAGTACTTC
CATSDGGRGPETQYF
>TRBV12-3/TRBV12-4|TRBJ1-4|few|NA
TGTGCCAGCAGTCCCCGGGCAGCGCCGTCAACTAATGAAAAACTGTTTTTT
CASSPRAAPSTNEKLFF
>TRBV5-1|TRBJ2-6|few|NA
TGCGCCAGCAGCTTGGGACAGGACCAATCTGGGGCCAACGTCCTGACTTTC
CASSLGQDQSGANVLTF
>TRBV20-1|TRBJ2-2|NA|NA
TGCAGTGCTAGATCGGAGGGGACAAAAACCGGGGAGCTGTTTTTT
CSARSEGTKTGELFF
>TRBV7-2|TRBJ1-2|few|TRBD1
TGTGCCAGCAGCCTACGGGACAGGGGGCGGCAGTACTATGGCTACACCTTC
CASSLRDRGRQYYGYTF
>TRBV30|TRBJ2-7|few|NA
TGTGCCTGGAAGTCTTCAGGGTATGAGCAGTACTTC
CAWKSSGYEQYF
>TRBV7-7|TRBJ2-5|NA|NA
TGTGCTAGCAGCCCGTCGGGACTCCGAGAGACCCAGTACTTC
CASSPSGLRETQYF
>TRBV20-1|TRBJ2-7|many|TRBD2
TGCAGTGCTAGAGAGGGGGGGAGCTCCTACGAGCAGTACTTC
CSAREGGSSYEQYF
>TRBV12-3/TRBV12-4|TRBJ2-1|many|TRBD1
TGTGCCAGCATCACACAGGGGGCAGGTGAGCAGTTCTTC
CASITQGAGEQFF
>TRBV5-1|TRBJ1-2|NA|TRBD1
TGCGCCAGCAGCATACCGGGACAGTATGGCTACACCTTC
CASSIPGQYGYTF
>TRBV29-1|TRBJ1-4|many|NA
TGCAGCGTTGAAGATCTGGCGGGGGACGAAAAACTGTTTTTT
CSVEDLAGDEKLFF
>TRBV6-5|TRBJ2-1|NA|TRBD2
TGTGCCAGCAGTTACTCGACGGCCGGGACTAGCGGGGGGGCGGATGAGCAGTTCTTC
CASSYSTAGTSGGADEQFF
>TRBV12-3/TRBV12-4|TRBJ2-2|few|NA
TGTGCCAGCAGTTTATTGGTCGGGGAGCTGTTTTTT
CASSLLVGELFF
>TRBV7-8|TRBJ2-1|NA|TRBD2
TGTGCCAGCACCCGACTAGCGGGAGATCTTGAGCAGTTCTTC
CASTRLAGDLEQFF
>TRBV10-3|TRBJ2-5|NA|TRBD2
TGTGCCATCAATGCACTAGCGGGAGTAAAGACCCAGTACTTC
CAINALAGVKTQYF
>TRBV29-1|TRBJ2-5|NA|TRBD2
TGCAGCGCCACGACTAGCGCCCAGTACTTC
CSATTSAQYF
>TRBV6-4|TRBJ2-3|few|NA
TGTGCCAGCAGTCGGGCTTCTAGCACAGATACGCAGTATTTT
CASSRASSTDTQYF
>TRBV5-1|TRBJ2-7|few|NA
TGCGCCAGCAGCGACGGAGGGAGGTACGAGCAGTACTTC
CASSDGGRYEQYF
>TRBV9|TRBJ2-3|NA|NA
TGTGCCAGCAGCGTAGGAGGGGCTAGGTCAGATACGCAGTATTTT
CASSVGGARSDTQYF
>TRBV5-1|TRBJ2-3|few|NA
TGCGCCAGCTGGGCGCGGGCCACAGATACGCAGTATTTT
CASWARATDTQYF
>TRBV12-3/TRBV12-4|TRBJ2-1|few|TRBD2
TGTGCCAGCAGTTTAGCGCACGGGACTAGCGGCCTCCTTGGGCAGTTCTTC
CASSLAHGTSGLLGQFF
>TRBV7-9|TRBJ2-2|NA|TRBD1
TGTGCCAGCAGCTCCACGACAGGGCGGACCGGGGAGCTGTTTTTT
CASSSTTGRTGELFF
>TRBV6-2/TRBV6-3|TRBJ2-2|NA|NA
TGTGCCAGCACCCATTCCCGGACAAGGTCTGCCGGGGAGCTGTTTTTT
CASTHSRTRSAGELFF
>TRBV6-5|TRBJ1-1|NA|NA
TGTGCCAGCAGTTACTCGTTCGGCGTTCGTGAGGCTTTCTTT
CASSYSFGVREAFF
>TRBV20-1|TRBJ1-1|NA|NA
TGCAGTGCTGGAAGACAGGCCTATGAAGCTTTCTTT
CSAGRQAYEAFF
>TRBV15|TRBJ1-2|NA|NA
TGTGCCACCAGCAGAGTCCTGACCGATCCATATGGCTACACCTTC
CATSRVLTDPYGYTF
>TRBV11-2|TRBJ2-5|few|NA
TGTGCCAGCAGCTTATCGGACAGAGAGACCCAGTACTTC
CASSLSDRETQYF
>TRBV3-1|TRBJ2-7|NA|NA
TGTGCCAGCAGCCAGGAAATGGGGGGGGGCCGGGGAAACGAGCAGTACTTC
CASSQEMGGGRGNEQYF
>TRBV9|TRBJ1-2|few|NA
TGTGCCAGCAGCGTTAGCAGGGAAGGCAACTATGGCTACACCTTC
CASSVSREGNYGYTF
>TRBV3-1|TRBJ2-1|NA|NA
TGTGCCAGCAGCCTTAGCGGCGCTACGTTCTTC
CASSLSGATFF
>TRBV20-1|TRBJ2-5|many|TRBD1
TGCAGTGCCACCGCCGGGACAGGGGATTTGGAGACCCAGTACTTC
CSATAGTGDLETQYF
>TRBV12-3/TRBV12-4|TRBJ2-3|NA|TRBD1
TGTGCCAGCAGTTTACTATACTCCGGGACAGGGTCAGATACGCAGTATTTT
CASSLLYSGTGSDTQYF
>TRBV6-1|TRBJ1-2|few|NA
TGTGCCAGCAGCCCCGGGACCGATGTTAGGTATGGCTACACCTTC
CASSPGTDVRYGYTF
>TRBV5-1|TRBJ2-1|few|TRBD2
TGCGCCAGCAGCTCGGGGACACTAGCGGGGTCTCAGGGGGAGCAGTTCTTC
CASSSGTLAGSQGEQFF
>TRBV6-5|TRBJ2-1|NA|NA
TGTGCCAGCAGTTATTTGGGTGATGGTAATGAGCAGTTCTTC
CASSYLGDGNEQFF
>TRBV6-5|TRBJ2-7|few|NA
TGTGCCAGCAGACCGGGCCGCCACGAGCAGTACTTC
CASRPGRHEQYF
>TRBV7-9|TRBJ2-1|few|TRBD1
TGTGCCAGCAGCTTAGCGCAAACAGGGGACAATGAGCAGTTCTTC
CASSLAQTGDNEQFF
>TRBV5-1|TRBJ2-7|few|TRBD2
TGCGCCAGCAGCCCTCCCGGGACTAGACGGTACGAGCAGTACTTC
CASSPPGTRRYEQYF
>TRBV7-2|TRBJ2-5|NA|NA
TGTGCCAGCAGCTTATTTGCGGGGGCGGAGACCCAGTACTTC
CASSLFAGAETQYF
>TRBV20-1|TRBJ2-1|NA|NA
TGCAGTGCTAGAGGAGGGCCTGATGAGCAGTTCTTC
CSARGGPDEQFF
>TRBV20-1|TRBJ2-5|few|NA
TGCAGTGCTAGAGTTTTGGCGGCGGAGACCCAGTACTTC
CSARVLAAETQYF
>TRBV20-1|TRBJ2-3|NA|TRBD2
TGCAGTGGAAGACCGGGGGGTACTAGCACAGATACGCAGTATTTT
CSGRPGGTSTDTQYF
>TRBV12-3/TRBV12-4|TRBJ2-5|few|NA
TGTGCCAGCAGTTTAGTTAGCCCAAAAGAGACCCAGTACTTC
CASSLVSPKETQYF
>TRBV11-3|TRBJ2-3|few|TRBD2
TGTGCCAGCAGCTCCGGACTAGCGGGGGTCACAGATACGCAGTATTTT
CASSSGLAGVTDTQYF
>TRBV20-1|TRBJ2-5|NA|NA
TGCAGTGCTAGGGTGACCTCCGAGTCCTGGGAGACCCAGTACTTC
CSARVTSESWETQYF
>TRBV13|TRBJ2-1|many|NA
TGTGCCAGCAGCTTAAATTCGGCGTACTCCTACAATGAGCAGTTCTTC
CASSLNSAYSYNEQFF
>TRBV10-1|TRBJ1-1|few|NA
TGCGCCAGCAGTGACCCCGAAGACACGGAAGCTTTCTTT
CASSDPEDTEAFF